This T cell receptor (beta chain) originates from a study of T cell changes during pregnancy in multiple sclerosis. The CDR3 runs 19 residues. Per the germline V gene, CDR1 is MDHEN and CDR2 is SYDVKM. The V segment lost 3 bases and the J segment 2 bases; nucleotides outside the gene matches: 11. This table comes from immunoSEQ multiplex PCR, and its TCRdb copy is limited to in-frame clones, with some not included. The sample lists tens of thousands of clones, roughly 87% seen once, with over 7.5% in the top ten. The V gene is TRBV28, the J gene TRBJ1-3; 12 positions match TRBD1. Specimen: CD8+ T cells from peripheral blood mononuclear cells, collected before pregnancy. The receptor was derived from a female donor with multiple sclerosis, enrolled in a pregnancy study. The CDR3 nucleotides read TGTGCCAGCAGTTTGGGGTATTGGGGACAGGGGGCTCCTGGAAACACCATATATTTT. Residues: CASSLGYWGQGAPGNTIYF.